This is a list of T cell receptor beta chains from one sample in a study of T cells after yellow fever vaccination. MiXCR, run by TCRdb on the 5' RACE reads, gives a single entry per CDR3 protein. The data contain some 260,000 distinct CDR3 sequences, roughly 4.8% of them singletons. This specimen consisted of CD4+ T cells sorted from PBMCs, obtained on the day of the yellow fever booster vaccination. These receptors all come from a man younger than 35 who received the YFV17D yellow fever vaccine. Each CDR3 is given with its conserved first and last residue. The D gene is left open where the match is weak. Size tells how often a clone was seen (once, few, many) or the class of an expanded clone, and some rows leave it out.

TRBJ1-2 | few | . | TRBV7-9 | TGTGCCAGCACAAAGGCCCCCGGGTTCAATGGCTACACCTTC | CASTKAPGFNGYTF
TRBJ2-1 | . | TRBD1 | TRBV18 | TGTGCCAGCTCACCGGACAGGTCCGTGGTCCCACACAATGAGCAGTTCTTC | CASSPDRSVVPHNEQFF
TRBJ2-6 | . | . | TRBV5-6 | TGTGCCAGCAGCTTAGGACCGGGCGCTGGGGCCAACGTCCTGACTTTC | CASSLGPGAGANVLTF
TRBJ2-3 | many | . | TRBV20-1 | TGCAGTGCTGTAACAGCTTCCTCGGCAGATACGCAGTATTTT | CSAVTASSADTQYF
TRBJ2-3 | many | . | TRBV20-1 | TGCAGTGCTAGACTGACAGGGAGGGATACGCAGTATTTT | CSARLTGRDTQYF
TRBJ2-5 | . | TRBD1 | TRBV20-1 | TGCAGTGCAAACCTAGGGGGCGCGGAGACCCAGTACTTC | CSANLGGAETQYF
TRBJ2-7 | . | TRBD1 | TRBV5-1 | TGCGCCAGCAGCTCCCTAGGGACAGGGGGGCACGAGCAGTACTTC | CASSSLGTGGHEQYF
TRBJ2-7 | . | TRBD1 | TRBV12-3/TRBV12-4 | TGTGCCAGCCAGGCGACAGGGACCTACGAGCAGTACTTC | CASQATGTYEQYF
TRBJ1-1 | . | TRBD1 | TRBV6-2/TRBV6-3 | TGTGCCAGCAGTCCACGGACAGGGCGAGTCCCTGTGAACACTGAAGCTTTCTTT | CASSPRTGRVPVNTEAFF
TRBJ2-3 | . | . | TRBV6-5 | TGTGCCAGCCGCCCCGGGAGCACAGATACGCAGTATTTT | CASRPGSTDTQYF